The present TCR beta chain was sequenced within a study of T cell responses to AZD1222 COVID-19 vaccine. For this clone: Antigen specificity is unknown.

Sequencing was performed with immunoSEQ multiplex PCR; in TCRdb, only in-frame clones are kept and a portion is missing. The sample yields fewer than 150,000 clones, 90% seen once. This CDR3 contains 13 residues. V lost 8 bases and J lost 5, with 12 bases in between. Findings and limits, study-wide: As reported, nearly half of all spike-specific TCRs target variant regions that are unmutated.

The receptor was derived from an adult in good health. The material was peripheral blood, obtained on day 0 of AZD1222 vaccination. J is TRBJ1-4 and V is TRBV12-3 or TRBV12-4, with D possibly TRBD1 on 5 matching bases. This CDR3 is CASCRGRNEKLFF. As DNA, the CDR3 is TGTGCCAGCTGTAGGGGACGAAATGAAAAACTGTTTTTT.